The source of this T cell receptor beta chain is a study of T-cell reconstitution after alpha-beta-depleted transplantation in children. General study points: Diversity and T-cell counts at one year after transplant derived mostly from new T cells. Several hundred graft clones that had expanded were reportedly the source of alpha-beta T cells about two months after transplant. In some patients, recipient T cells and intrathymic progenitors surviving conditioning explained high day-60 diversity.

A word on this clonotype: Its matching antigen is unknown.

Preparation of the TCRbeta library involved a method that used unique molecular identifiers. TCRdb used MiXCR to reprocess the PCR reads, holding one entry per CDR3 protein. The sample has a few hundred thousand distinct CDR3 sequences; approximately 30% are singletons. Losses at the gene ends were 3 bases for V and 3 bases for J; bases not matched to a gene: 9. The CDR3 runs to 16 residues. Looked up from germline, CDR1 is SGHRS and CDR2 is YFSETQ. The rearrangement links TRBV5-1 to TRBJ1-1; TRBD1 aligns across 9 bases. This material consisted of PBMCs, taken before TCRalphabeta/CD19-depleted stem cell transplant. The sequence was obtained from a boy under three years old with Wiskott-Aldrich syndrome, due to receive a stem cell transplant. The CDR3 DNA reads TGCGCCAGCAGCTCCCACAGGGGGCACTGGGACACTGAAGCTTTCTTT. Translated: CASSSHRGHWDTEAFF.